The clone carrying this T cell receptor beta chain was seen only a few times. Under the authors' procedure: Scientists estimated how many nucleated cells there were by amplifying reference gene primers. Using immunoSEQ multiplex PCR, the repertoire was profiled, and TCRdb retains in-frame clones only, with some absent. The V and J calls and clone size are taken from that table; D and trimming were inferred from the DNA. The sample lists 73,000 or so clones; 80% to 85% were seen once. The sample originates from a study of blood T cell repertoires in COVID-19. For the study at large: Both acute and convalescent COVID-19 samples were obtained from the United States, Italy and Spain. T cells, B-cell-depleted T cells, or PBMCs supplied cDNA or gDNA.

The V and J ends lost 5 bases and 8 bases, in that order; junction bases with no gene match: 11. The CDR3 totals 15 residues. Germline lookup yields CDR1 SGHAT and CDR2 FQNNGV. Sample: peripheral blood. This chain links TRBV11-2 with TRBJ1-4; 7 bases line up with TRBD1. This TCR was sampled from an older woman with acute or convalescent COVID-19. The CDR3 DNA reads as TGTGCCAGCAGCATTGACAGGGTCGTATACGAAAAACTGTTTTTT. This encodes CASSIDRVVYEKLFF.